The clone carrying this T cell receptor (beta chain) was recorded a few times. Antigen unknown. The investigators reverse transcribed all of the isolated RNA, so they sequenced expressed TCRB transcripts. Measured with immunoSEQ multiplex PCR; TCRdb has only the in-frame clones, and not every one. The sample yields a few hundred thousand clones, 8.5% to 10% seen once. Trimming stripped 2 bases from V and 12 bases from J, with 11 bases between. CDR1 and CDR2 from the germline V gene are MNHEY and SVGAGI. The CDR3 length is 12 residues. This entry is derived from a study of beta chain features in type 1 diabetes. For the study at large: Patient and healthy donor groups were alike in age, gender and cell yields.

Using CD45RO/CCR7/CD25/CD127/CD95/CD27, CD4+ naive, central memory, regulatory and stem cell-like memory cells were sorted. Study-level findings and limits: Among patients with Type 1 diabetes, TCRB CDR3s were moderately but significantly shorter in every one of the four CD4+ subsets.

The chain carries TRBV6-5 and TRBJ2-1; tentative D call: TRBD1 (6 bases). Specimen: central memory CD4+ T cells from blood. The receptor was isolated from a man aged 30 to 39 with type 1 diabetes. The CDR3, as DNA: TGTGCCAGCAGTTACCCCGGACAGCCGCAGTTCTTC. Encoded protein: CASSYPGQPQFF.